The next 6 T cell receptor beta chains were all read from a single sample in a study of blood T cells in healthy people across ages. A J-beta primer mix and a sample-barcoded 5' primer were used in a second PCR of about 6 to 12 cycles. Each CDR3 protein gets one entry after TCRdb re-called the 5' RACE reads with MiXCR. Here the sample spans about 900,000 distinct CDR3 sequences, roughly 60% being singletons. The specimen was blood. These receptors came from a man under 40 in good health.

This clonotype was found a few times. V and J are TRBV25-1 and TRBJ2-5; D not resolved. The tail of the sequence fits TRBJ2-7 better, so the J call may be wrong. CDR3 length: 11 amino acids. Per the germline V gene, CDR1 is MGHDK and CDR2 is SYGVNS. The CDR3 sequence is CASSSGVEQYF. CDR3 coding DNA: TGTGCCAGCAGTTCTGGGGTCGAGCAGTACTTC.

The chain uses TRBV5-6 and TRBJ1-2; D is possibly TRBD1 (5 bases). In germline, CDR1 is SGHDT, CDR2 YYEEEE. This CDR3 contains 14 residues. V lost 1 base and J lost 4, with 11 bases in between. The CDR3 is CASSLRRAVYGYTF. The CDR3 nucleotides read TGTGCCAGCAGCTTGCGCAGGGCGGTCTATGGCTACACCTTC.

The CDR3 bases are TGTGCCAGCAGCAGTGACTTTCCGGCGAACTATGGCTACACCTTC. Its translation is CASSSDFPANYGYTF. The chain has TRBV21-1 and TRBJ1-2. TRBV21-1 is deemed a pseudogene. The CDR3 is 15 amino acids.

This clonotype was seen more than once but under ten times. The chain uses TRBV20-1 and TRBJ2-5; perhaps TRBD1 as D (6 bases). The germline gives CDR1 DFQATT, CDR2 SNEGSKA (reference sequence). The V end lost 4 bases, the J end lost 1 base, and 16 bases lay between the germline ends. The CDR3 is 15 residues long. This chain's CDR3 is CSATVRDKPQETQYF. The DNA of the CDR3 is TGCAGTGCTACCGTCCGGGACAAGCCCCAAGAGACCCAGTACTTC.

The chain recombines TRBV12-3 or TRBV12-4 with TRBJ2-4, with TRBD2 as a possible D gene (7 bases). The CDR3 extends over 15 amino acids. V was shortened by 6 bases and J by 3 bases, with 15 bases between the two germline ends. This CDR3 is CASSVAGEGKNIQYF. CDR3 nucleotide sequence: TGTGCCAGCAGCGTAGCAGGGGAGGGCAAAAACATTCAGTACTTC.

This clonotype has just a few counts. This sequence joins TRBV6-2 or TRBV6-3 and TRBJ2-6, with 8 bases aligning to TRBD1. With V trimmed by 5 bases and J by 0 bases, 6 bases remained unmatched. The CDR3 totals 17 residues. The germline V gene has CDR1 MNHEY and CDR2 SVGEGT. This CDR3 reads CASSPRTGSSGANVLTF. In nucleotides, the CDR3 is TGTGCCAGCAGTCCCCGGACAGGGAGCTCTGGGGCCAACGTCCTGACTTTC.